Listed below are T cell receptor beta chains from one sample, sequenced in a study of T cell responses to AZD1222 COVID-19 vaccine. Clones were sequenced by immunoSEQ multiplex PCR, and TCRdb holds only the in-frame ones, with some missing. The table lists roughly 130,000 clones, 88% of them singletons. Specimen: peripheral blood, collected on day 0 of AZD1222 vaccination. Every receptor here comes from an adult in good health. Both conserved end residues are part of each CDR3. A D gene is named only where the DNA matches it firmly. Some rows have no size entry. The others give once, few or many, or a class for an expanded clone.

size	D	V	J	DNA	CDR3
.	.	TRBV6-5	TRBJ1-2	TGTGCCAGCAGTTACGCGGCAGTCGGTGGCTACACCTTC	CASSYAAVGGYTF
.	.	TRBV27	TRBJ2-7	TGTGCCAGCAGTTTATCCCCCACTGGGGCCCGTATTCGCGAGCAGTACTTC	CASSLSPTGARIREQYF
.	.	TRBV5-5	TRBJ2-3	TGTGCCAGCAGATGGGGCTCAGATACGCAGTATTTT	CASRWGSDTQYF
.	.	TRBV5-8	TRBJ2-7	TGTGCCAGCAGCTCCCGGCCCCCCGGAGCCTACGAGCAGTACTTC	CASSSRPPGAYEQYF
.	.	TRBV16	TRBJ1-5	TGTGCCAGCAGCCAATTGGGGGTTGGCAATCAGCCCCAGCATTTT	CASSQLGVGNQPQHF
.	.	TRBV6-2/TRBV6-3	TRBJ2-1	TGTGCCAGCAGTCTACCTTCCCACTCTAGCTCCTACAATGAGCAGTTCTTC	CASSLPSHSSSYNEQFF
.	TRBD2	TRBV4-1	TRBJ2-3	TGCGCCAGCAGCCAAGGAAGCGGGGGGAGGACAGATACGCAGTATTTT	CASSQGSGGRTDTQYF
.	TRBD1	TRBV9	TRBJ1-4	TGTGCCAGCAGCGTTGGACAGGGGAATGAAAAACTGTTTTTT	CASSVGQGNEKLFF
few	TRBD1	TRBV7-9	TRBJ2-7	TGTGCCAGCAGCTATATGTCCCGGGACAGGGGCGAGCAGTACTTC	CASSYMSRDRGEQYF
.	.	TRBV27	TRBJ2-7	TGTGCCAGCAGCTTTCTATGGGGTTCCTACGAGCAGTACTTC	CASSFLWGSYEQYF
.	.	TRBV3-1/TRBV3-2	TRBJ1-6	TGTGCCAGCAGCCAAGACCGACTATCACCCCTCCACTTT	CASSQDRLSPLHF
.	.	TRBV2	TRBJ1-5	TGTGCCAGCAGTGAAGGCCATAACAGCAATCAGCCCCAGCATTTT	CASSEGHNSNQPQHF
.	.	TRBV12-3/TRBV12-4	TRBJ1-5	TGTGCCAGCAGTTTAGCTGAAGGCGGTCCCCAGCATTTT	CASSLAEGGPQHF
.	.	TRBV5-1	TRBJ1-5	TGCGCCAGCGCTGAGGCGGAGAATCAGCCCCAGCATTTT	CASAEAENQPQHF
.	.	TRBV29-1	TRBJ1-1	TGCAGCGTTGAAGATACGGCACAGTTTGAAGCTTTCTTT	CSVEDTAQFEAFF
.	.	TRBV9	TRBJ2-3	TGTGCCAGCAGCGCCCGCGGAGGGCGGGGTTATACGCAGTATTTT	CASSARGGRGYTQYF
.	TRBD1	TRBV29-1	TRBJ2-5	TGCAGCGTCGGGACAGGGGAAGAGACCCAGTACTTC	CSVGTGEETQYF
.	.	TRBV5-1	TRBJ2-7	TGCGCCAGCAGCGTTGATTCAGGGCCCTCCGAGCAGTACTTC	CASSVDSGPSEQYF
.	TRBD2	TRBV24-1	TRBJ2-5	TGTGCCACCAGTAGCGGGGGGGCTGGTGAGACCCAGTACTTC	CATSSGGAGETQYF
.	TRBD2	TRBV10-3	TRBJ2-5	TGTGCCATCTCCCCGGGAGGGCAAGAGACCCAGTACTTC	CAISPGGQETQYF
.	.	TRBV2	TRBJ1-6	TGTGCCAGCAGTGGAACAGGGACTCAAAATTCACCCCTCCACTTT	CASSGTGTQNSPLHF
.	.	TRBV20-1	TRBJ2-1	TGCAGTGCTAGGGAGTGGAATGAGCAGTTCTTC	CSAREWNEQFF
.	TRBD2	TRBV5-5	TRBJ2-3	TGTGCCAGCTCCCGGGTAGCGGGGGAAGAATCTTATCAGTATTTT	CASSRVAGEESYQYF
.	.	TRBV7-6	TRBJ2-2	TGTGCCAGCAGCCTCGACACCGGGGAGCTGTTTTTT	CASSLDTGELFF
.	.	TRBV5-1	TRBJ2-7	TGCGCCAGCAGCTTGGGGGCCGGACCGTCTTACAACGAGCAGTACTTC	CASSLGAGPSYNEQYF
.	.	TRBV24-1	TRBJ2-7	TGTGCCACCAGTGATTTGTTGGGCTACGAGCAGTACTTC	CATSDLLGYEQYF
.	TRBD1	TRBV6-2/TRBV6-3	TRBJ1-1	TGTGCCAGCAGTAAACAAACAGGGGTGAACACTGAAGCTTTCTTT	CASSKQTGVNTEAFF
.	.	TRBV7-3	TRBJ2-1	TGTGCCAGCACGACAGGCCCTAACAATGAGCAGTTCTTC	CASTTGPNNEQFF
.	.	TRBV4-3	TRBJ2-1	TGCGCCAGCAGCCCAAGTTTCTCTACTAGCTTCTCCTACAATGAGCAGTTCTTC	CASSPSFSTSFSYNEQFF
once	.	TRBV7-8	TRBJ1-1	TGTGCCAGCAGCTTATTGGAGGGCTTGGAGAACACTGAAGCTTTCTTT	CASSLLEGLENTEAFF
.	TRBD2	TRBV25-1	TRBJ2-1	TGTGCCAGCAGATTAGCGGGAGCGTCTTACAATGAGCAGTTCTTC	CASRLAGASYNEQFF
.	TRBD1	TRBV10-1	TRBJ1-1	TGCGCCAGCAGTGATGGGACAGGGGTCGCGGGCACTGAAGCTTTCTTT	CASSDGTGVAGTEAFF
.	.	TRBV27	TRBJ2-7	TGTGCCAGCGGGGCCAATCCCCCACAAACCAACTCCTACGAGCAGTACTTC	CASGANPPQTNSYEQYF
few	TRBD1	TRBV27	TRBJ1-2	TGTGCCAGCAGTGCAGACAGGGATTTACGTGGCTACACCTTC	CASSADRDLRGYTF
.	TRBD1	TRBV19	TRBJ1-5	TGTGCCAGTAGTATAGGGACAGGGGGCAATCAGCCCCAGCATTTT	CASSIGTGGNQPQHF
.	.	TRBV27	TRBJ1-1	TGTGCCAGCAGTTTTCAGGGGTTCGGCACTGAAGCTTTCTTT	CASSFQGFGTEAFF
few	.	TRBV5-1	TRBJ1-5	TGCGCCAGCAGCGGCGGGACACTAAATAATCAGCCCCAGCATTTT	CASSGGTLNNQPQHF
.	.	TRBV23-1	TRBJ1-4	TGCGCCAGCAGTCAGGCCGACAGGCATGAAAAACTGTTTTTT	CASSQADRHEKLFF
.	.	TRBV28	TRBJ1-6	TGTGCCAGCAGTTTAAGGTCCTATAATTCACCCCTCCACTTT	CASSLRSYNSPLHF
.	TRBD2	TRBV10-3	TRBJ2-1	TGTGCCGCCCAGCGGGGGGGGAGTAGTAATGAGCAGTTCTTC	CAAQRGGSSNEQFF
.	.	TRBV2	TRBJ2-2	TGTGCCAGCAGTGCAACGAGGGACAAGAACACCGGGGAGCTGTTTTTT	CASSATRDKNTGELFF
.	.	TRBV19	TRBJ1-3	TGTGCCAGTAGAACCCTTGGAGGGTCGGAGCGAAACACCATATATTTT	CASRTLGGSERNTIYF